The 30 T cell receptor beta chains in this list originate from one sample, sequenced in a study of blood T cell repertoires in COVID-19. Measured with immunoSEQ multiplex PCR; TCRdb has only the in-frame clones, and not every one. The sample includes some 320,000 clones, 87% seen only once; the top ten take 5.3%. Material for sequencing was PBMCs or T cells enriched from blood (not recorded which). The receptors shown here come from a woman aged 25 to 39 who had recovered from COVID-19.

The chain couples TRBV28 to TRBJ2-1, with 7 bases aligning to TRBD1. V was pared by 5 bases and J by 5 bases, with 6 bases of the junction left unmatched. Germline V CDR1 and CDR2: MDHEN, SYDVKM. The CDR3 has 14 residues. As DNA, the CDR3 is TGTGCCAGCAGTCATAGACAGGGAGACAATGAGCAGTTCTTC. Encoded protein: CASSHRQGDNEQFF.

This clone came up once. CDR3 region: CATSRAVAGGPDTQYF. As DNA, the CDR3 is TGTGCCACCAGCAGAGCTGTAGCGGGGGGGCCAGATACGCAGTATTTT. The chain is built from TRBV15 and TRBJ2-3; TRBD2 matches 11 bases. CDR1 LNHNV and CDR2 YYDKDF come from the germline V gene (reference sequence). CDR3 length: 16 amino acids. The V gene end was trimmed by 1 base and the J gene end by 4 bases; junction bases not matched to a gene: 4.

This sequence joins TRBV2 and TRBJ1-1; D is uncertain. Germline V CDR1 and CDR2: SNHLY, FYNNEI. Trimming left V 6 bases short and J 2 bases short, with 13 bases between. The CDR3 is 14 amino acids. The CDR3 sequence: CASRPGQTNTEAFF. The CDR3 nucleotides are TGTGCCAGCAGGCCGGGTCAGACCAACACTGAAGCTTTCTTT.

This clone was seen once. The CDR3 sequence: CASSSNNGDRAYGYTF. Here the CDR3 DNA reads TGTGCCAGCAGCTCCAATAACGGTGACAGGGCCTATGGCTACACCTTC. V is TRBV7-9 and J is TRBJ1-2; TRBD1 matches at 7 bases. Germline assignment: CDR1 SEHNR and CDR2 FQNEAQ (reference sequence). The V and J ends lost 4 bases and 4 bases, in that order; junction bases with no gene match: 12. This CDR3 is built from 16 residues.

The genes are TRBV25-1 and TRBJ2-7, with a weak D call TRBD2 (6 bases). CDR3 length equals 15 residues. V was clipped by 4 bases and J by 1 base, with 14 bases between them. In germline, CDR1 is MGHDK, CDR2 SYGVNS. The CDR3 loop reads CASSGRDWGSYEQYF. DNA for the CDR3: TGTGCCAGCAGTGGACGGGACTGGGGGTCCTACGAGCAGTACTTC.

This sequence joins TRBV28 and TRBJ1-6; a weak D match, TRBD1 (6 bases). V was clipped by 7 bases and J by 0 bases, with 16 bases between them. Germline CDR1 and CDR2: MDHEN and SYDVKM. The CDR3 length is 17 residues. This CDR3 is CASTSGQRSSYNSPLHF. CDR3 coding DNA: TGTGCCAGCACCAGTGGACAGCGAAGCTCCTATAATTCACCCCTCCACTTT. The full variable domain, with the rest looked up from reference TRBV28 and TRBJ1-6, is DVKVTQSSRYLVKRTGEKVFLECVQDMDHENMFWYRQDPGLGLRLIYFSYDVKMKEKGDIPEGYSVSREKKERFSLILESASTNQTSMYLCASTSGQRSSYNSPLHFGNGTRLTVT.

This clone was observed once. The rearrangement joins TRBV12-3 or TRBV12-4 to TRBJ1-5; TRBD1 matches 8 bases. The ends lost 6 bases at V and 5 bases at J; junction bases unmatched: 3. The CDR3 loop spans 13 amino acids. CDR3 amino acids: CASRGQGDQPQHF. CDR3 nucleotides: TGTGCCAGCAGAGGACAGGGAGATCAGCCCCAGCATTTT.

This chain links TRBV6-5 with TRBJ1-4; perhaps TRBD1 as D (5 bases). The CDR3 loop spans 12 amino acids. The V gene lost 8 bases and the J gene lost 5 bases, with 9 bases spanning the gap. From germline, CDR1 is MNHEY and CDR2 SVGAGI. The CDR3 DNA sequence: TGTGCCAGCCGGGACTACAATGAAAAACTGTTTTTT. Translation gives CASRDYNEKLFF.

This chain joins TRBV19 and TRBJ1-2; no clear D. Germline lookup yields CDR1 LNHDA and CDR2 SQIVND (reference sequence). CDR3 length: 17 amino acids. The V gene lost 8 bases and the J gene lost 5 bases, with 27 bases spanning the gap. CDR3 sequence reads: CASSYIQRGSALYGYTF. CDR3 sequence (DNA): TGTGCCAGTTCCTATATCCAGCGGGGATCCGCCTTATATGGCTACACCTTC.

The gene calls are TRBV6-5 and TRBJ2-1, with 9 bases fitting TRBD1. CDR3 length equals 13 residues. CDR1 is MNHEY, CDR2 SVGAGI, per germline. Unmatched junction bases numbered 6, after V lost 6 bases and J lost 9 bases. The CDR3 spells CASREGQGIEQFF. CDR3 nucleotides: TGTGCCAGCAGAGAGGGACAGGGTATTGAGCAGTTCTTC.

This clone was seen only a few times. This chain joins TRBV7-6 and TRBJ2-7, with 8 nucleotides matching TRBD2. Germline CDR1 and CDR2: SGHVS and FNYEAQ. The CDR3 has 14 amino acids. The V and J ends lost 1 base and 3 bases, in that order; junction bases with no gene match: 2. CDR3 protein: CASSLERGGYEQYF. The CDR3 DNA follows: TGTGCCAGCAGCTTAGAACGGGGGGGCTACGAGCAGTACTTC.

The CDR3 nucleotides read TGCGCCAGCAGCCCTTTCCCTCGCGGGGGAGGGGCTTTCTTT. This codes for CASSPFPRGGGAFF. This chain connects TRBV4-3 to TRBJ1-1; perhaps TRBD1 as D (5 bases). The CDR3 runs 14 residues. The V gene lost 4 bases and the J gene lost 11 bases, with 20 bases spanning the gap. Germline CDR1 and CDR2: LGHNA and YSLEER.

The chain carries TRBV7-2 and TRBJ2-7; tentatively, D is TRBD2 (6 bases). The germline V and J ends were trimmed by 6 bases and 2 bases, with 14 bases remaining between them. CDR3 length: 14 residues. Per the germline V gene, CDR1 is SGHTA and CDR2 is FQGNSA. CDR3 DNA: TGTGCCAGCAGGACAGCCCCGGGGGCCTACGAGCAGTACTTC. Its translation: CASRTAPGAYEQYF.

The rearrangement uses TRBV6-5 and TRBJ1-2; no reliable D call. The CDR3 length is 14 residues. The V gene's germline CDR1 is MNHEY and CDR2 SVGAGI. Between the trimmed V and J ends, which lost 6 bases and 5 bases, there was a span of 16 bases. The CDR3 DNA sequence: TGTGCCAGCAGCATCGCACAGAGCTCATATGGCTACACCTTC. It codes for CASSIAQSSYGYTF.

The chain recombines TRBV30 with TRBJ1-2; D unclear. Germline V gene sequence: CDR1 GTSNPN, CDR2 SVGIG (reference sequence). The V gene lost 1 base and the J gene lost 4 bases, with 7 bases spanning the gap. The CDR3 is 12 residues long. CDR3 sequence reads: CAWSAHLYGYTF. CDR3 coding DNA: TGTGCCTGGAGTGCACATCTCTATGGCTACACCTTC.

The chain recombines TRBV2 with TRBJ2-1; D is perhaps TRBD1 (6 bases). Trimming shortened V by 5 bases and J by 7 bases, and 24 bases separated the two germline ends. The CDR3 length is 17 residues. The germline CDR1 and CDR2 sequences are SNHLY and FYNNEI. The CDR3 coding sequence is TGTGCCAGCAGTTTTCGACAGGTTCCGAAATTGAAGAATGAGCAGTTCTTC. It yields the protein CASSFRQVPKLKNEQFF.

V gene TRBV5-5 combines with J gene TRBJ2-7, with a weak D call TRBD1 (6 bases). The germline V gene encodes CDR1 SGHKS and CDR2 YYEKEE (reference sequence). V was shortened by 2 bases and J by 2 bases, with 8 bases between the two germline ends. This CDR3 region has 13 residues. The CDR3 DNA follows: TGTGCCAGCAGCTTCCAGGGGCCCTACGAGCAGTACTTC. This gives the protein CASSFQGPYEQYF. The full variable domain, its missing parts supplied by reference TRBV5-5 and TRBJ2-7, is DAGVTQSPTHLIKTRGQQVTLRCSPISGHKSVSWYQQVLGQGPQFIFQYYEKEERGRGNFPDRFSARQFPNYSSELNVNALLLGDSALYLCASSFQGPYEQYFGPGTRLTVT.

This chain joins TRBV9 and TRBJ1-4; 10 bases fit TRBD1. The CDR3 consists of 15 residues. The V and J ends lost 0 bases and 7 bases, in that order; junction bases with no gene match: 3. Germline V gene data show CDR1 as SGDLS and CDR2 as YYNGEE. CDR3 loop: CASSVVGQGGEKLFF. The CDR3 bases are TGTGCCAGCAGCGTAGTTGGACAGGGGGGTGAAAAACTGTTTTTT.

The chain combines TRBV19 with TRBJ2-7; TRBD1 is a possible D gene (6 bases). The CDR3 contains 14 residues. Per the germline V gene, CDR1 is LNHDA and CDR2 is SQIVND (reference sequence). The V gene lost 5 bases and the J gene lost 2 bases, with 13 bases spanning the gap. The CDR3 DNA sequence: TGTGCCAGTAGTCAAGGGGGTATTCCCTACGAGCAGTACTTC. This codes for CASSQGGIPYEQYF.

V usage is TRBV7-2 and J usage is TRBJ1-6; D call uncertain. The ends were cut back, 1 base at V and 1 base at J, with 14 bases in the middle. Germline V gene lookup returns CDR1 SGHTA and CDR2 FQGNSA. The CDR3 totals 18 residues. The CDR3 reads CASSLESPYVSYNSPLHF. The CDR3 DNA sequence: TGTGCCAGCAGCTTAGAGTCCCCCTATGTTTCCTATAATTCACCCCTCCACTTT.

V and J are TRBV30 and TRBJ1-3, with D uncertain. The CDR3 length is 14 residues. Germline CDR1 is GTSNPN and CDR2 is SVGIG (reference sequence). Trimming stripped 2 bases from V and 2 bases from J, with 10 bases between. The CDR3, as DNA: TGTGCCTGGAGTCGCGGGCCCCCTGGAAACACCATATATTTT. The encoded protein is CAWSRGPPGNTIYF.

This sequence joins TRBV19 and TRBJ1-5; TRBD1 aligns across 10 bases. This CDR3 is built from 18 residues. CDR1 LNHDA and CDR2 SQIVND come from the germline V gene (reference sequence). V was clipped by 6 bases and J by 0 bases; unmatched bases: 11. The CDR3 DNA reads TGTGCCAGTAGCCCCCGGGACAGGGGATCGTATAGCAATCAGCCCCAGCATTTT. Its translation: CASSPRDRGSYSNQPQHF.

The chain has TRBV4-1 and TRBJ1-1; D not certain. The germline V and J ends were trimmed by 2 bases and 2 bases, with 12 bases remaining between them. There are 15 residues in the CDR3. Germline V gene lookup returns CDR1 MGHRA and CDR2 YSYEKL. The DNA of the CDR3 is TGCGCCAGCAGCCAATCAGTTACCTTAAACACTGAAGCTTTCTTT. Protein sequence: CASSQSVTLNTEAFF.

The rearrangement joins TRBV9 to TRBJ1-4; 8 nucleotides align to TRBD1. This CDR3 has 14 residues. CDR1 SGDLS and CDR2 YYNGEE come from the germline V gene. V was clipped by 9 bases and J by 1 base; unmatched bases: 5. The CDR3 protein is CAIAGGVTNEKLFF. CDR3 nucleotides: TGTGCCATCGCAGGGGGCGTAACTAATGAAAAACTGTTTTTT. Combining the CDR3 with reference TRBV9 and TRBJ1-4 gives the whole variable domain DSGVTQTPKHLITATGQRVTLRCSPRSGDLSVYWYQQSLDQGLQFLIQYYNGEERAKGNILERFSAQQFPDLHSELNLSSLELGDSALYFCAIAGGVTNEKLFFGSGTQLSVL.

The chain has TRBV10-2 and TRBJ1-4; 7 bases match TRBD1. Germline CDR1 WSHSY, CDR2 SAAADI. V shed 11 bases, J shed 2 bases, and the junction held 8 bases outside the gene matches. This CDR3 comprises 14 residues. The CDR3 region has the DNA TGCGCCGCCCTCGGGACAGCTACTAATGAAAAACTGTTTTTT. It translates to CAALGTATNEKLFF.

For the CDR3, the DNA is TGTGCCAGCAGCCAAGATCCAGGGAGGGCGACCTATGGCTACACCTTC. Translation: CASSQDPGRATYGYTF. The V and J genes are TRBV4-2 and TRBJ1-2, with D possibly being TRBD1 (5 bases). V shed 0 bases and J shed 4 bases, with 15 bases lying between them. From germline, CDR1 is LGHNA and CDR2 YNFKEQ. The CDR3 loop spans 16 amino acids.

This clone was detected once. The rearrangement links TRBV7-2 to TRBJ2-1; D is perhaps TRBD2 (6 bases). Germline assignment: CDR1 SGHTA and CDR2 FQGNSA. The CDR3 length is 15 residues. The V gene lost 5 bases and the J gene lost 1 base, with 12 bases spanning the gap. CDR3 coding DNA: TGTGCCAGCAGCCCGGGGACTCCATCCTACAATGAGCAGTTCTTC. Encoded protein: CASSPGTPSYNEQFF.

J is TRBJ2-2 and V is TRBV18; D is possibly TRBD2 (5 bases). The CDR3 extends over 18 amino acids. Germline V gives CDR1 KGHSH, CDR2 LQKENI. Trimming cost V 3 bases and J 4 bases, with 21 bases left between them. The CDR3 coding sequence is TGTGCCAGCTCACCGGTGTTAGGACGGACTTCCAGCACCGGGGAGCTGTTTTTT. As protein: CASSPVLGRTSSTGELFF.

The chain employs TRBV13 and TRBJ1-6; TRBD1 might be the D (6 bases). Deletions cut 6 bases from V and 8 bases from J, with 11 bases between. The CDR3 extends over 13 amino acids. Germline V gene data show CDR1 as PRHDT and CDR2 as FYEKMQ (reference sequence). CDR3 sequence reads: CASSFNRDSPLHF. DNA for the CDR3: TGTGCCAGCAGTTTCAACAGGGATTCACCCCTCCACTTT.

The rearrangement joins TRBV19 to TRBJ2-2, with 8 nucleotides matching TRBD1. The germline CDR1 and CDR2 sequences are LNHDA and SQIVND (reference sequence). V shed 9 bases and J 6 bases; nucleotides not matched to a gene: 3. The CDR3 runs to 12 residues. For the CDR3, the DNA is TGTGCCAGCAGGGGGCGGTCCGGGGAGCTGTTTTTT. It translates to CASRGRSGELFF.